This T cell receptor beta chain was profiled in a study of T cell responses to AZD1222 COVID-19 vaccine. Germline V gives CDR1 MNHEY, CDR2 SMNVEV (reference sequence). Trimming took off 1 base at V and 8 bases at J, with 8 bases between the two ends. CDR3 length equals 12 residues. General study results and limits: Spike-specific TCR breadth and depth both grew after two AZD1222 doses. At baseline, seropositivity was found in only a handful of AZD1222 recipients. Reportedly, close to half of spike-specific TCRs are directed against unmutated variant regions. Among the donors, most were white British and more were female, and clonal diversity was possibly underestimated.

Comment on this clone: Antigen specificity is unknown.

Measured with immunoSEQ multiplex PCR; TCRdb has only the in-frame clones, and not every one. The sample contains 70,000 to 95,000 clones, under 90% of which appear only once. This receptor was taken from an adult in good health. This chain links TRBV27 with TRBJ1-1; D remains ambiguous. The sequencing used peripheral blood, collected on day 0 of MenACWY control vaccination. The CDR3 spells CASSLLGGEAFF. CDR3 bases: TGTGCCAGCAGTTTATTGGGAGGGGAAGCTTTCTTT.